Reported below is one T cell receptor (beta chain). The CDR3 consists of 10 residues. Trimming took off 7 bases at V and 5 bases at J, with 6 bases between the two ends. CDR1 is LNHDA, CDR2 SQIVND, per germline (reference sequence). A few pembrolizumab responders had their TCRs sequenced. This entry comes from a study of PD-1 blockade in mismatch repair-deficient tumors. Repertoires were generated with immunoSEQ multiplex PCR, while TCRdb's copy carries only in-frame clones and drops some. The profile shows about 110,000 clones, about 80% of them singletons. The chain is built from TRBV19 and TRBJ2-7; D ambiguous. The TCR was taken from an adult with mismatch repair-deficient cancer. The specimen was peripheral blood, collected about 60 weeks after starting pembrolizumab. The CDR3 protein is CASKGHEQYF. In DNA form, the CDR3 reads TGTGCCAGTAAAGGCCACGAGCAGTACTTC.